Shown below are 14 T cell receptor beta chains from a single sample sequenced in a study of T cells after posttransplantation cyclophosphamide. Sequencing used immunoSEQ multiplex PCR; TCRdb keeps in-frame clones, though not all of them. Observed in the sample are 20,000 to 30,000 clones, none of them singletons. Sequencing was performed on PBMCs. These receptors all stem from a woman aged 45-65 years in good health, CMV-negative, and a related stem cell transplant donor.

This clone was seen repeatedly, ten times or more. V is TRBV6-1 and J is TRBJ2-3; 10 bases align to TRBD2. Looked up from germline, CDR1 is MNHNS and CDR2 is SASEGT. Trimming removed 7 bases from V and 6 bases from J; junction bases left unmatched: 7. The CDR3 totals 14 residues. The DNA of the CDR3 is TGTGCCAGCAACACAGCGGGAGGGCCGGATACGCAGTATTTT. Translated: CASNTAGGPDTQYF.

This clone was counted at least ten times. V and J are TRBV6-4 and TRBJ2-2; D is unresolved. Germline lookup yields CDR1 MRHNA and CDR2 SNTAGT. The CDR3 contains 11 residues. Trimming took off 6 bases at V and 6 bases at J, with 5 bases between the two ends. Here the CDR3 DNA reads TGTGCCAGCAGCTACGCCGGGGAGCTGTTTTTT. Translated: CASSYAGELFF.

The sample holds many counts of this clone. CDR3 residues: CASSPQGGAGNTIYF. The DNA for the CDR3 is TGTGCCAGCAGCCCGCAAGGGGGCGCGGGAAACACCATATATTTT. The chain combines TRBV7-3 with TRBJ1-3; TRBD1 aligns across 7 bases. The ends lost 5 bases at V and 4 bases at J; junction bases unmatched: 8. Per the germline V gene, CDR1 is SGHTA and CDR2 is FQGTGA. The CDR3 extends over 15 amino acids.

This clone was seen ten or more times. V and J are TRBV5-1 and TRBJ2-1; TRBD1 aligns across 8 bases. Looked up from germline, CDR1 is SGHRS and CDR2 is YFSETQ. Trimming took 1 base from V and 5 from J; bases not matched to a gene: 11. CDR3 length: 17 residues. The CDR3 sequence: CASSLIARTGFHNEQFF. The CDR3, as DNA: TGCGCCAGCAGCTTGATCGCTCGGACAGGGTTCCACAATGAGCAGTTCTTC.

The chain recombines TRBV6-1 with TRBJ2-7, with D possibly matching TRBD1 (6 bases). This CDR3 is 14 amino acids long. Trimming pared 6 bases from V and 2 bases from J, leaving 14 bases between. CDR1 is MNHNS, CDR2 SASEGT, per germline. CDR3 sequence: CASRFDRRAYEQYF. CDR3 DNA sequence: TGTGCCAGCAGATTCGACAGGCGAGCCTACGAGCAGTACTTC.

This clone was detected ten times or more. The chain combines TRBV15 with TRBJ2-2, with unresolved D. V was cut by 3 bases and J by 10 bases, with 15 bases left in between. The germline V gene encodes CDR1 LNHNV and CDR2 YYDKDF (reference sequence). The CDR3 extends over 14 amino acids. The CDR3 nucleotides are TGTGCCACCAGCAGTGGAGACCCCTCCGAGGAGCTGTTTTTT. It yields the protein CATSSGDPSEELFF.

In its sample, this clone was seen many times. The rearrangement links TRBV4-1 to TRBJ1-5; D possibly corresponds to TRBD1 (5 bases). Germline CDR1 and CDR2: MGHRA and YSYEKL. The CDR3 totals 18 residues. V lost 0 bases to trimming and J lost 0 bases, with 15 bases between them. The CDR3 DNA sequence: TGCGCCAGCAGCCAAGACGGCCCTGGGGGGGGTAGCAATCAGCCCCAGCATTTT. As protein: CASSQDGPGGGSNQPQHF.

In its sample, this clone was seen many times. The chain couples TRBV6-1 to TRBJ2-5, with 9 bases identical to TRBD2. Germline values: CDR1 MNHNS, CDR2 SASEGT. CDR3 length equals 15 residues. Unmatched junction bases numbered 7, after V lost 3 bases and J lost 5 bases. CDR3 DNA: TGTGCCAGCAGTGAGGAGCGGGGGGCGGGGGAGACCCAGTACTTC. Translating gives CASSEERGAGETQYF.

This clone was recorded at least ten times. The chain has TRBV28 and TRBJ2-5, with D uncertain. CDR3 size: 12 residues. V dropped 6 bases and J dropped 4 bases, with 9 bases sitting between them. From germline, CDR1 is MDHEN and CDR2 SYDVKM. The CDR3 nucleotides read TGTGCCAGCAGCGAGGTAGGAGAGACCCAGTACTTC. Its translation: CASSEVGETQYF. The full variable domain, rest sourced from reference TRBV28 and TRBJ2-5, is DVKVTQSSRYLVKRTGEKVFLECVQDMDHENMFWYRQDPGLGLRLIYFSYDVKMKEKGDIPEGYSVSREKKERFSLILESASTNQTSMYLCASSEVGETQYFGPGTRLLVL.

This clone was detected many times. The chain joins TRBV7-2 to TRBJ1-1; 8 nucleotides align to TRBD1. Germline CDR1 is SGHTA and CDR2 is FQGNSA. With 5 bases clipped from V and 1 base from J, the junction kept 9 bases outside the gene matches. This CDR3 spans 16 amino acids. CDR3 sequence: CASSKRTGRGNTEAFF. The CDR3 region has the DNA TGTGCCAGCAGCAAAAGGACAGGGAGAGGGAACACTGAAGCTTTCTTT.

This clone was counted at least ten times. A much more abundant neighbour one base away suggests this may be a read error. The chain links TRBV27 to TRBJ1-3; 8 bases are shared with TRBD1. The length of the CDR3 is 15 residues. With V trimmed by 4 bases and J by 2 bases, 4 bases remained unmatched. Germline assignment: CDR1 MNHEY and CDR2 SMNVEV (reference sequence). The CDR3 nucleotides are TGTGCCAGCAGTTCGGACAGGGTACCTGGAAACACCATATATTTT. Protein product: CASSSDRVPGNTIYF.

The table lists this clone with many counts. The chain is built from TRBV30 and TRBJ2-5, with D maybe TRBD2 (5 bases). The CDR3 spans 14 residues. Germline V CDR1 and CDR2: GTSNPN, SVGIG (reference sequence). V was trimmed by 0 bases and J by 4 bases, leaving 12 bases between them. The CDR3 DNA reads TGTGCCTGGAGTGTCGGTACTAGGTTAGAGACCCAGTACTTC. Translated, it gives CAWSVGTRLETQYF.

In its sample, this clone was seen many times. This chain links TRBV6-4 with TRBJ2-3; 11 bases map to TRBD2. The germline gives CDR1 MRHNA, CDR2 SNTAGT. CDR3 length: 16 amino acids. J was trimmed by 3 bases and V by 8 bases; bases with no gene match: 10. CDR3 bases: TGTGCCAGCTCCCGACTAGCGGGAACCCATACAGATACGCAGTATTTT. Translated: CASSRLAGTHTDTQYF.

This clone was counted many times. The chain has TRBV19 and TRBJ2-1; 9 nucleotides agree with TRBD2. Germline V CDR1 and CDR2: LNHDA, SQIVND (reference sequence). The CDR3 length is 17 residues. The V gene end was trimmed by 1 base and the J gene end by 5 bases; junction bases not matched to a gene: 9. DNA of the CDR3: TGTGCCAGTAGTATAGTACAACCTAGCGGGATTGACAATGAGCAGTTCTTC. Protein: CASSIVQPSGIDNEQFF.